This T cell receptor beta chain originates from a study of OX40 agonist ivuxolimab in advanced cancers. The CDR3 contains 14 residues. Germline assignment: CDR1 MNHEY and CDR2 SVGAGI. Trimming took off 5 bases at V and 3 bases at J, with 14 bases between the two ends. Assay used: immunoSEQ multiplex PCR; TCRdb lists only in-frame clones, some missing. Among about 68,000 clones listed, over 65% were seen once. This sample comprised CD4+ or CD8+ T cells sorted from blood, obtained in a trial of the OX40 agonist ivuxolimab. The rearrangement links TRBV6-5 to TRBJ2-7, with a possible D match to TRBD1 (5 bases). The TCR was taken from an adult with an advanced solid tumor such as melanoma, head and neck, liver or kidney cancer. Written as DNA, the CDR3 is TGTGCCAGCAGTCAAGGGGCGTGGGACTACGAGCAGTACTTC. Its translation: CASSQGAWDYEQYF.